The sequence of this TCR beta chain was determined in a study of blood T cell repertoires in COVID-19. About the research overall: COVID-19 samples collected from the United States, Italy and Spain covered acute and convalescent phases. T cells, B-cell-depleted T cells, or PBMCs provided the cDNA or gDNA that served as material.

Per the authors' pipeline: Estimation of nucleated cell counts relied on the amplification of reference gene primers. Data came from immunoSEQ multiplex PCR; TCRdb stores just in-frame clones and leaves some out. For V, J and clone size, that table is used; D and trimming come from the DNA. The sample has approximately 130,000 clones; 81% are singletons. This receptor was taken from a woman aged 55-70 years with active or convalescent COVID-19. Sequencing was carried out using peripheral blood.

In nucleotides, the CDR3 is TGTGCCAGCAGCTTCGGGTGGGTAGAGTCACCCCTCCACTTT. Its protein is CASSFGWVESPLHF. The V call is TRBV7-2, the J call TRBJ1-6; D is uncertain. This CDR3 has 14 residues. Trimming cost V 3 bases and J 10 bases, with 13 bases left between them. Germline CDR1 and CDR2: SGHTA and FQGNSA.